This TCR beta chain was retrieved from a study of T cells in Graves' hyperthyroidism and ophthalmopathy. Study-level points and caveats: Among thyroid clonotypes expanded above 0.001, most also appeared in blood.

What was amplified from RNA transcripts were TCR beta CDR3 regions. A set of HTBI primers served as the primers for a first-round RT-PCR of the TCR CDR3. In TCRdb, the multiplex PCR reads were re-called with MiXCR into one record per CDR3 protein. Among 300,000 to 450,000 distinct CDR3 sequences listed, 13% to 15% were seen once. This CDR3 is built from 12 residues. Per the germline V gene, CDR1 is SQVTM and CDR2 is ANQGSEA. V was cut by 2 bases and J by 3 bases, with 6 bases left in between. This clonotype showed up many times. Its antigen is unknown. Uncontrolled infection, other autoimmune disease, pregnancy or lactation barred patients from enrollment.

The V gene is TRBV29-1, the J gene TRBJ2-3; D possibly corresponds to TRBD1 (5 bases). The TCR originated in a woman in her 30s with Graves' ophthalmopathy. Sequenced sample: blood. CDR3 loop: CSVERGTDTQYF. As DNA, the CDR3 is TGCAGCGTTGAAAGGGGAACAGATACGCAGTATTTT.